The clone carrying this T cell receptor beta chain turned up a few times. Germline assignment: CDR1 LNHDA and CDR2 SQIVND (reference sequence). The CDR3 consists of 14 residues. V shed 9 bases and J shed 6 bases, with 18 bases lying between them. This specimen comes from a study of blood T cell repertoires in COVID-19. Across the study: PBMCs, B-cell-depleted T cells, or T cells were the source of the cDNA or gDNA that made up the material.

In the original processing: Counts of nucleated cells, estimated from reference gene primer amplification, were obtained. Measured with immunoSEQ multiplex PCR; TCRdb has only the in-frame clones, and not every one. V, J and clone size were drawn from that table, and D and trimming were deduced from the DNA. Among 60,000 to 80,000 clones listed, approximately 90% were seen once. This clonotype originated in a woman between 70 and 85 years old with acute or convalescent COVID-19. The sample taken for sequencing was peripheral blood. The V and J genes are TRBV19 and TRBJ1-5; weak D call: TRBD1 (6 bases). In DNA, the CDR3 is TGTGCCAGCCCCCGAGGGGGGGCGGGTCAGCCCCAGCATTTT. The encoded protein is CASPRGGAGQPQHF.